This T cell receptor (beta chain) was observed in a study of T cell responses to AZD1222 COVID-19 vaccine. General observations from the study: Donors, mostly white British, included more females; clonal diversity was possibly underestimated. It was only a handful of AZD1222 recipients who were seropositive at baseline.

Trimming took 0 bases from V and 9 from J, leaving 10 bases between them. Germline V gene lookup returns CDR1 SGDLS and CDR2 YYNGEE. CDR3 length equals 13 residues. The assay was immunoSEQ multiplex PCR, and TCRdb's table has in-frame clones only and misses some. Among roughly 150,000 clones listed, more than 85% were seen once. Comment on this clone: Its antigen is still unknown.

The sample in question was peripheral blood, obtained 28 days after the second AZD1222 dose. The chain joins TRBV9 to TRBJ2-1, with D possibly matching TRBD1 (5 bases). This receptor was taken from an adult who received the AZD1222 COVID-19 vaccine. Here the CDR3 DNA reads TGTGCCAGCAGCGTAGACCAGGGAAGTGAGCAGTTCTTC. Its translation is CASSVDQGSEQFF.